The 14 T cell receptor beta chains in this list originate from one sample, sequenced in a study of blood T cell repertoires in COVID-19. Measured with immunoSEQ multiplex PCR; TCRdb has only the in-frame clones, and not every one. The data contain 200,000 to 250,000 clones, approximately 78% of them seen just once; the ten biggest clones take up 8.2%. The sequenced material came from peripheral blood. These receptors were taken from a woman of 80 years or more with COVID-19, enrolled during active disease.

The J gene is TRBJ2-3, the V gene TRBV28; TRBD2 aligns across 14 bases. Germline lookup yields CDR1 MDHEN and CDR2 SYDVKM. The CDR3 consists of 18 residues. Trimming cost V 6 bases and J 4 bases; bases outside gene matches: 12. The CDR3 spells CASRQRGTSGRKADTQYF. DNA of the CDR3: TGTGCCAGCAGGCAACGAGGGACTAGCGGGAGAAAGGCAGATACGCAGTATTTT.

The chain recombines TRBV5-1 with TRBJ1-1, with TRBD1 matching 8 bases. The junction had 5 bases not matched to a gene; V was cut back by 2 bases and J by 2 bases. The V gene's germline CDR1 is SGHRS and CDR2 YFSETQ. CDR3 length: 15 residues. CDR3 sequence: CASSLSAGGNTEAFF. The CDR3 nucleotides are TGCGCCAGCAGCTTAAGCGCAGGGGGCAACACTGAAGCTTTCTTT.

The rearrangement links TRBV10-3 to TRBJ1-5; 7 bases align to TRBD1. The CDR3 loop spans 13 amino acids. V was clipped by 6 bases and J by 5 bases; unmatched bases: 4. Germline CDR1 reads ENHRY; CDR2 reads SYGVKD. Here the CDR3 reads CAIRPDRDQPQHF. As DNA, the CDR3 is TGTGCCATCAGGCCAGACAGGGATCAGCCCCAGCATTTT.

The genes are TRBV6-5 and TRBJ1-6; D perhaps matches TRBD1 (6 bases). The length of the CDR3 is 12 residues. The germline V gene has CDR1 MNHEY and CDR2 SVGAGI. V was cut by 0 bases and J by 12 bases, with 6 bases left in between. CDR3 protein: CASSYSTGPLHF. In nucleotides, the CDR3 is TGTGCCAGCAGTTACTCGACAGGACCCCTCCACTTT.

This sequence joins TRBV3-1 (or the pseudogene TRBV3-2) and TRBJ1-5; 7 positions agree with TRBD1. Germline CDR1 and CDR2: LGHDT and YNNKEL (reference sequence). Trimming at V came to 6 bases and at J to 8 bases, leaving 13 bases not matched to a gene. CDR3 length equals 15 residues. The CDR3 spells CASSGDRAIGEPQHF. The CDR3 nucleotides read TGTGCCAGCAGTGGAGACAGGGCCATAGGGGAGCCCCAGCATTTT.

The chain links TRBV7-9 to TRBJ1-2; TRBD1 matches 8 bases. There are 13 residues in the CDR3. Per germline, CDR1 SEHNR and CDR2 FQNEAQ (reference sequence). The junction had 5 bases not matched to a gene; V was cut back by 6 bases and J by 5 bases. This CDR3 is CASRSGTGYGYTF. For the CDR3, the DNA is TGTGCCAGCAGATCCGGGACAGGATATGGCTACACCTTC.

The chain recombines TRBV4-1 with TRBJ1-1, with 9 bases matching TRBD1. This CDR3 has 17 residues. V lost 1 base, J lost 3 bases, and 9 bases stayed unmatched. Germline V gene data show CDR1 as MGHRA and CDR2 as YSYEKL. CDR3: CASSQGQVGTGYTEAFF. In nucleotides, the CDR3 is TGCGCCAGCAGCCAAGGTCAAGTGGGGACAGGGTACACTGAAGCTTTCTTT.

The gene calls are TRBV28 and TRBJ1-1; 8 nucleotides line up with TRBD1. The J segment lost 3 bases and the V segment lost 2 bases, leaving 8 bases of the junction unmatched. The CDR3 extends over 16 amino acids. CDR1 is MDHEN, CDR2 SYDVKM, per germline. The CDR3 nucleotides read TGTGCCAGCAGTTTAACCCTGACAGGGGAGGACACTGAAGCTTTCTTT. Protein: CASSLTLTGEDTEAFF. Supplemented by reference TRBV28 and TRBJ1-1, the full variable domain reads DVKVTQSSRYLVKRTGEKVFLECVQDMDHENMFWYRQDPGLGLRLIYFSYDVKMKEKGDIPEGYSVSREKKERFSLILESASTNQTSMYLCASSLTLTGEDTEAFFGQGTRLTVV.

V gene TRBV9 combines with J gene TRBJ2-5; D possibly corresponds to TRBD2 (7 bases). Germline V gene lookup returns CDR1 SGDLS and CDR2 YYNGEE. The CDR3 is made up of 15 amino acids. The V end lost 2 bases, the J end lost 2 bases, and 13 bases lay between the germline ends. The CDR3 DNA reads TGTGCCAGCAGCGTCTTGGGGGGGGCACAAGAGACCCAGTACTTC. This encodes CASSVLGGAQETQYF.

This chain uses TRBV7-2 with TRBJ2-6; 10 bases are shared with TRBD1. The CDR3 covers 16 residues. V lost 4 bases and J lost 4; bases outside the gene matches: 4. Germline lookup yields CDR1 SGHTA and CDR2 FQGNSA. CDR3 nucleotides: TGTGCCAGCAGCTCCGGGACAGGGGTCGGGGCCAACGTCCTGACTTTC. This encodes CASSSGTGVGANVLTF. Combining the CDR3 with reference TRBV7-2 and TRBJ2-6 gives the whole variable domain GAGVSQSPSNKVTEKGKDVELRCDPISGHTALYWYRQSLGQGLEFLIYFQGNSAPDKSGLPSDRFSAERTGGSVSTLTIQRTQQEDSAVYLCASSSGTGVGANVLTFGAGSRLTVL.

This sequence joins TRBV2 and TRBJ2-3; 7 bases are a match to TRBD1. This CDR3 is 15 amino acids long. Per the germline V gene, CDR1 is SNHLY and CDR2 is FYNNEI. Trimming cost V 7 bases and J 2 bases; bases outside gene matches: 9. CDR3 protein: CASTRQGLTTDTQYF. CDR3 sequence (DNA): TGTGCCAGCACGAGACAGGGCCTAACCACAGATACGCAGTATTTT.

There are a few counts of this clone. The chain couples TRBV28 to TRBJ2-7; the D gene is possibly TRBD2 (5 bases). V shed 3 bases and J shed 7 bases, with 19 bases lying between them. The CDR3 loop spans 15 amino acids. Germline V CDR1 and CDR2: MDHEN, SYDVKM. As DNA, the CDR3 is TGTGCCAGCAGTTTGGTGTCGGGGTGGGGTAAGGAGCAGTACTTC. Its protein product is CASSLVSGWGKEQYF.

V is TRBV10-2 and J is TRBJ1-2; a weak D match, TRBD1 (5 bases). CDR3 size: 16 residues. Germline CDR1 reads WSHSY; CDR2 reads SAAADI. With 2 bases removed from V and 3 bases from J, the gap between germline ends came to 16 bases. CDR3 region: CASSEEFSLGHYGYTF. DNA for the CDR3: TGCGCCAGCAGTGAGGAGTTTAGCCTGGGGCACTATGGCTACACCTTC.

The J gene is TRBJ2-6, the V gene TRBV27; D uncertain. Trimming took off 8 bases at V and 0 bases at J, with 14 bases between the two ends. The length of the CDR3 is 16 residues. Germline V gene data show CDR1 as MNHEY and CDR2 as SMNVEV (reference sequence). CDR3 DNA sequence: TGTGCCAGCGGTTGGCGACAACCCTCTGGGGCCAACGTCCTGACTTTC. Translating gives CASGWRQPSGANVLTF.